The next 8 T cell receptor beta chains were all read from a single sample in a study of beta chain features in type 1 diabetes. Reverse transcribing all isolated RNA meant expressed TCRB transcripts were sequenced. Sequencing was performed with immunoSEQ multiplex PCR; in TCRdb, only in-frame clones are kept and a portion is missing. The sample shows hundreds of thousands of clones, roughly an eighth of them seen only once. Sequencing input: naive CD4+ T cells from blood. The receptors here all came from a woman aged 18 to 35 in good health.

The CDR3 sequence is CASSQGEVDTQYF. Here the CDR3 DNA reads TGCGCCAGCAGCCAAGGGGAAGTAGATACGCAGTATTTT. This rearrangement joins TRBV4-1 to TRBJ2-3; D is unresolved. Germline-derived CDR1 and CDR2 are MGHRA and YSYEKL. V shed 1 base and J shed 5 bases, with 7 bases lying between them. The CDR3 totals 13 residues.

This clone was observed a few times. This chain links TRBV7-9 with TRBJ1-1; 7 bases align to TRBD1. The CDR3 sequence is 14 residues long. V gave up 7 bases and J gave up 4 bases; unmatched junction bases: 9. The germline V gene has CDR1 SEHNR and CDR2 FQNEAQ (reference sequence). This CDR3 reads CASTFTGAGTEAFF. In DNA, the CDR3 is TGTGCCAGCACCTTTACAGGGGCCGGCACTGAAGCTTTCTTT.

This rearrangement joins TRBV11-2 to TRBJ2-4, with 7 bases fitting TRBD1. The V and J ends lost 5 bases and 7 bases, in that order; junction bases with no gene match: 11. The CDR3 sequence is 15 residues long. Germline V gene data show CDR1 as SGHAT and CDR2 as FQNNGV. The CDR3 DNA sequence: TGTGCCAGCAGCCGCGACAGGGCCCACTGGAACATTCAGTACTTC. This sequence encodes CASSRDRAHWNIQYF.

This chain joins TRBV7-9 and TRBJ1-2; D ambiguous. CDR3 length: 13 residues. With 3 bases removed from V and 5 bases from J, the gap between germline ends came to 10 bases. Germline lookup yields CDR1 SEHNR and CDR2 FQNEAQ (reference sequence). The CDR3: CASSFVAKYGYTF. CDR3 nucleotides: TGTGCCAGCAGCTTTGTGGCGAAGTATGGCTACACCTTC. The entire variable domain, with the rest obtained from reference TRBV7-9 and TRBJ1-2, is as follows: DTGVSQNPRHKITKRGQNVTFRCDPISEHNRLYWYRQTLGQGPEFLTYFQNEAQLEKSRLLSDRFSAERPKGSFSTLEIQRTEQGDSAMYLCASSFVAKYGYTFGSGTRLTVV.

The chain joins TRBV21-1 to TRBJ2-3; TRBD2 reflects the table's D call only, with no check against the DNA. TRBV21-1 is recorded as a pseudogene. The CDR3 runs 15 residues. For the CDR3, the DNA is TGTGCCAGCATACATGGGGGGATGGGCGCAGATACGCAGTATTTT. As protein: CASIHGGMGADTQYF.

This sequence joins TRBV15 and TRBJ1-5; D unresolved. This CDR3 comprises 15 residues. The germline V gene has CDR1 LNHNV and CDR2 YYDKDF (reference sequence). Trimming cost V 0 bases and J 5 bases, with 11 bases left between them. For the CDR3, the DNA is TGTGCCACCAGCAGAGACCGGACGGCTTATCAGCCCCAGCATTTT. Amino acid sequence: CATSRDRTAYQPQHF.

This clone has more than one count but fewer than ten. The chain has TRBV4-3 and TRBJ2-1, with D perhaps being TRBD1 or TRBD2 (5 bases each). V lost 1 base, J lost 3 bases, and 10 bases lay in between. Germline V lookup: CDR1 LGHNA, CDR2 YSLEER. CDR3 length: 15 residues. The CDR3 nucleotides are TGCGCCAGCAGCCAAGCAGGGAGTGTCTACAATGAGCAGTTCTTC. This gives the protein CASSQAGSVYNEQFF.

V and J are TRBV4-1 and TRBJ2-6; D remains unclear. The V end lost 3 bases, the J end lost 2 bases, and 8 bases lay between the germline ends. Looked up from germline, CDR1 is MGHRA and CDR2 is YSYEKL. The CDR3 contains 15 residues. The CDR3 bases are TGCGCCAGCAGCCATCCGAAAACTGGGGCCAACGTCCTGACTTTC. This encodes CASSHPKTGANVLTF.